Listed below are T cell receptor beta chains from one sample, sequenced in a study of molecular identifiers for immune sequencing clone quantification. TCRdb redid the calling of the PCR reads with MiXCR, one entry per CDR3 protein. The repertoire consists of under 100,000 distinct CDR3 sequences, with around a quarter occurring once and the leading ten covering 0.7% to 0.8%. Material: naive CD8+ T cells from blood, with Jurkat cell RNA spiked in. The origin of the receptors is a human donor in good health. Some libraries in this study had Jurkat cell RNA spiked in. Each CDR3 is given with its conserved first and last residue. The order of the fields is V gene, CDR3 protein.

TRBV5-1 CASSLRLEGTGELFF
TRBV5-1 CASRALPSGSSAQCF
TRBV2 CASSVGAGNHEQYF
TRBV3-1 CARRQAYRSGNTLYF
TRBV19 CASGAAKVPQHF
TRBV27 CASSLIVQGDNEQFF
TRBV4-3 CASSLTRTSGRAGELFF
TRBV6-5 CASSSGETQYF
TRBV20-1 CSAQDNRNTEAFF
TRBV12-3/TRBV12-4 CASSRGASGNTIYF
TRBV7-9 CASIGLAGGSSTDTQYF
TRBV20-1 CSARVDGANYGYTF
TRBV7-9 CASSSQGQPQHF
TRBV9 CASSSGTGKYGEPQCF
TRBV6-5 CASSYSKGGGKVKQYF
TRBV13 CASSSVGQGGEDTEAFF
TRBV2 CASSESRTGQPQHF
TRBV9 CASSLEGGIGTEAFF
TRBV19 CASSPGQENTEAFF
TRBV4-3 CASSQDLKAGGLANEKLFF
TRBV19 CASTPGLAGGFEQYF
TRBV30 CAWCPFGSDRNTEAFF
TRBV4-1 CASSQRSGGYEQYF
TRBV6-5 CASSYSAGGYYEQYF
TRBV11-2 CASSDPFYEQYF
TRBV2 CASSGIAGGIEQFF
TRBV11-2 CASSPLGVYNEQFF
TRBV19 CATHPGTGYYEQYF